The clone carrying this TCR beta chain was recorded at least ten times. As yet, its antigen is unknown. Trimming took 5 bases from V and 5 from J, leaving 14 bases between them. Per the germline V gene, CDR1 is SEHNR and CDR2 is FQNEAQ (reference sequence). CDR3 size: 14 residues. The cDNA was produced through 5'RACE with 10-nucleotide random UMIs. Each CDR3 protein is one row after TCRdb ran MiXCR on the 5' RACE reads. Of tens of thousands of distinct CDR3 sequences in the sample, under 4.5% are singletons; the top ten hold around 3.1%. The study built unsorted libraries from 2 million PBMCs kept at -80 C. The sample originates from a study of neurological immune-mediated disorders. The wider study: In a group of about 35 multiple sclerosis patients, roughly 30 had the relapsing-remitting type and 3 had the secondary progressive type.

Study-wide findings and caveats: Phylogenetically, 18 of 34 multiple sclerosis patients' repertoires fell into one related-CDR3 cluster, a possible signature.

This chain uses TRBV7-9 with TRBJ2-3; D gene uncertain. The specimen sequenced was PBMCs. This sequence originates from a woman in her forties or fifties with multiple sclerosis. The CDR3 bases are TGTGCCAGCAGCCCGGCCCCCCGACGAGATACGCAGTATTTT. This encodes CASSPAPRRDTQYF.